One and the same sample provided the 2 T cell receptor beta chains below, sequenced in a study of blood T cells in healthy people across ages. A second roughly 7 to 11 cycle PCR used barcoded and J-beta primers. MiXCR, run by TCRdb on the 5' RACE reads, gives a single entry per CDR3 protein. The repertoire includes some 1.4 million distinct CDR3 sequences, 42% of them detected once, and approximately 7.9% sits in the top ten. Sequencing was carried out using blood. Receptors were obtained from a young woman in good health.

V gene TRBV5-1 combines with J gene TRBJ2-2; 14 bases map to TRBD2. Germline V lookup: CDR1 SGHRS, CDR2 YFSETQ. V shed 4 bases and J 3 bases; nucleotides not matched to a gene: 5. The CDR3 runs to 17 residues. CDR3 DNA: TGCGCCAGCAGCGTGGGACTAGCGGGGGCCTACACCGGGGAGCTGTTTTTT. Amino acids: CASSVGLAGAYTGELFF.

This clonotype was seen a handful of times. DNA of the CDR3: TGTGCCAGCAGTTTTGGACTTACTGAAGCTTTCTTT. It specifies CASSFGLTEAFF. The V and J genes are TRBV28 and TRBJ1-1; unclear D gene. This CDR3 is built from 12 residues. V gave up 3 bases and J gave up 5 bases, with 7 bases separating them. Germline-derived CDR1 and CDR2 are MDHEN and SYDVKM.